This TCR beta chain was sequenced during a study of blood T cell repertoires in COVID-19. Background on the study: COVID-19 samples, acute and convalescent, were from the United States, Italy and Spain. From T cells, B-cell-depleted T cells, or PBMCs came the material, which was cDNA or gDNA.

Source study methods: Nucleated cell number was recorded as an estimate derived from reference gene primer amplification. Clones were sequenced by immunoSEQ multiplex PCR, and TCRdb holds only the in-frame ones, with some missing. For V, J and clone size, that table is used; D and trimming come from the DNA. Of about 260,000 clones in the sample, about 90% were seen once. Trimming stripped 6 bases from V and 4 bases from J, with 18 bases between. Germline-derived CDR1 and CDR2 are MNHEY and SVGAGI. This CDR3 region has 15 residues. The chain couples TRBV6-5 to TRBJ1-2, with D tentatively TRBD1 (6 bases). The sequence derives from a woman in her 50s who had recovered from COVID-19. Material: peripheral blood. CDR3 region: CASSSRDIFLYGYTF. The CDR3 DNA follows: TGTGCCAGCAGCTCCCGGGACATTTTTCTCTATGGCTACACCTTC.